One sample yielded the 18 T cell receptor beta chains listed below, sequenced in a study of blood T cell repertoires in COVID-19. The method was immunoSEQ multiplex PCR; TCRdb's version includes in-frame clones alone and lacks a portion of them. Among approximately 210,000 clones listed, roughly 85% were seen once. The sample consisted of peripheral blood. All receptors come from a woman aged 70-85 years with active or convalescent COVID-19.

This clone was seen only a few times. The chain employs TRBV12-3 or TRBV12-4 and TRBJ2-2; perhaps TRBD2 as D (5 bases). Deletions cut 4 bases from V and 6 bases from J, with 9 bases between. This CDR3 is built from 13 residues. In nucleotides, the CDR3 is TGTGCCAGCAGTTATTGGGAGCCCGGGGAGCTGTTTTTT. This sequence encodes CASSYWEPGELFF.

V and J are TRBV4-3 and TRBJ1-6, with 8 nucleotides matching TRBD1. The trim removed 0 bases at V and 9 bases at J, leaving 7 bases unmatched. CDR3 length: 16 residues. CDR1 is LGHNA, CDR2 YSLEER, per germline. The CDR3, as DNA: TGCGCCAGCAGCCAAGAGCCCGGCAGGGGGCCTTCACCCCTCCACTTT. This sequence encodes CASSQEPGRGPSPLHF.

The chain employs TRBV28 and TRBJ2-7; TRBD2 matches at 7 bases. The V segment lost 7 bases and the J segment 4 bases; nucleotides outside the gene matches: 10. CDR1 MDHEN and CDR2 SYDVKM come from the germline V gene. CDR3 size: 14 residues. CDR3 amino acids: CASISGGSVYEQYF. The DNA for the CDR3 is TGTGCCAGCATATCGGGAGGTTCGGTGTACGAGCAGTACTTC.

This sequence joins TRBV28 and TRBJ1-3; TRBD1 aligns across 7 bases. CDR1 is MDHEN, CDR2 SYDVKM, per germline. This CDR3 contains 14 residues. V was clipped by 8 bases and J by 1 base; unmatched bases: 5. The CDR3 sequence: CASFYRGSGNTIYF. CDR3 sequence (DNA): TGTGCCAGCTTTTACAGGGGATCTGGAAACACCATATATTTT.

V is TRBV5-1 and J is TRBJ1-5, with D perhaps matching TRBD1 (5 bases). The CDR3 loop spans 15 amino acids. V shed 5 bases and J shed 3 bases, with 15 bases lying between them. From germline, CDR1 is SGHRS and CDR2 YFSETQ. The CDR3 nucleotides read TGCGCCAGCAGACGTGATGGCGGGGCCAATCAGCCCCAGCATTTT. Amino acid sequence: CASRRDGGANQPQHF.

DNA of the CDR3: TGTGCCAGCAGTGCTACAGGGTTCCATGGCTACACCTTC. It codes for CASSATGFHGYTF. This rearrangement joins TRBV2 to TRBJ1-2; D may be TRBD1 (6 bases). The CDR3 is 13 amino acids. Germline V gene lookup returns CDR1 SNHLY and CDR2 FYNNEI. Trimming took off 4 bases at V and 6 bases at J, with 12 bases between the two ends.

V usage is TRBV7-9 and J usage is TRBJ1-2; the D gene is possibly TRBD1 (5 bases). The CDR3 is made up of 17 amino acids. The ends were cut back, 1 base at V and 0 bases at J, with 15 bases in the middle. Germline V gene lookup returns CDR1 SEHNR and CDR2 FQNEAQ (reference sequence). This CDR3 is CASSLDGNRLANYGYTF. CDR3 DNA sequence: TGTGCCAGCAGCTTAGATGGGAACAGGCTAGCTAACTATGGCTACACCTTC.

V and J are TRBV28 and TRBJ2-7; perhaps TRBD1 as D (6 bases). Germline assignment: CDR1 MDHEN and CDR2 SYDVKM. V was cut by 4 bases and J by 2 bases, with 12 bases left in between. The CDR3 covers 14 residues. As DNA, the CDR3 is TGTGCCAGCAGTTCTCCGGGGACAACCTACGAGCAGTACTTC. Translating it yields CASSSPGTTYEQYF.

The chain joins TRBV18 to TRBJ2-7; tentative D call: TRBD2 (6 bases). The CDR3 is made up of 17 amino acids. Trimming took off 2 bases at V and 2 bases at J, with 19 bases between the two ends. From germline, CDR1 is KGHSH and CDR2 LQKENI. The CDR3 DNA is TGTGCCAGCTCACCATGGGATTCCGGGACTCTGACCTACGAGCAGTACTTC. This translates into CASSPWDSGTLTYEQYF.

In its sample, this clone was seen once. The gene calls are TRBV19 and TRBJ2-5, with a tentative D call TRBD2 (6 bases). V lost 1 base, J lost 4 bases, and 13 bases lay in between. This CDR3 spans 15 amino acids. CDR1 and CDR2 from the germline V gene are LNHDA and SQIVND (reference sequence). This chain's CDR3 is CASSIGGTRRETQYF. CDR3 coding DNA: TGTGCCAGTAGTATAGGCGGGACCAGGCGAGAGACCCAGTACTTC. The full variable domain, its missing parts supplied by reference TRBV19 and TRBJ2-5, is DGGITQSPKYLFRKEGQNVTLSCEQNLNHDAMYWYRQDPGQGLRLIYYSQIVNDFQKGDIAEGYSVSREKKESFPLTVTSAQKNPTAFYLCASSIGGTRRETQYFGPGTRLLVL.

V usage is TRBV27 and J usage is TRBJ2-2, with D possibly TRBD1 on 6 matching bases. V was pared by 6 bases and J by 4 bases, with 18 bases between. CDR3 length equals 16 residues. In germline, CDR1 is MNHEY, CDR2 SMNVEV (reference sequence). Here the CDR3 DNA reads TGTGCCAGCAGCCTCCGTGTGCAGGGGACCACCGGGGAGCTGTTTTTT. This gives the protein CASSLRVQGTTGELFF.

The rearrangement uses TRBV5-1 and TRBJ2-3; 11 positions agree with TRBD1. Germline V gives CDR1 SGHRS, CDR2 YFSETQ. The CDR3 runs to 15 residues. Losses at the gene ends were 4 bases for V and 3 bases for J; bases not matched to a gene: 4. The CDR3 bases are TGCGCCAGCAGCACGGGACAGGGGGGGACAGATACGCAGTATTTT. It is translated as CASSTGQGGTDTQYF. Full variable domain (outside the CDR3, taken from reference TRBV5-1 and TRBJ2-3): KAGVTQTPRYLIKTRGQQVTLSCSPISGHRSVSWYQQTPGQGLQFLFEYFSETQRNKGNFPGRFSGRQFSNSRSEMNVSTLELGDSALYLCASSTGQGGTDTQYFGPGTRLTVL.

The gene calls are TRBV4-2 and TRBJ2-3; 8 bases map to TRBD1. J lost 2 bases, V lost 8 bases, and 3 bases had no gene match. Germline-derived CDR1 and CDR2 are LGHNA and YNFKEQ. The length of the CDR3 is 13 residues. CDR3 nucleotides: TGTGCCAGCTCGGGACAGGCCACAGATACGCAGTATTTT. Translating gives CASSGQATDTQYF.

CDR3 protein: CASTPGGGSYNEQFF. DNA of the CDR3: TGTGCCAGTACTCCTGGGGGCGGGTCCTACAATGAGCAGTTCTTC. V usage is TRBV19 and J usage is TRBJ2-1, with a tentative D call TRBD1 (6 bases). The length of the CDR3 is 15 residues. Trimming cost V 7 bases and J 1 base, with 14 bases left between them. CDR1 and CDR2 (germline): LNHDA, SQIVND (reference sequence). Full variable domain (rest looked up from reference TRBV19 and TRBJ2-1): DGGITQSPKYLFRKEGQNVTLSCEQNLNHDAMYWYRQDPGQGLRLIYYSQIVNDFQKGDIAEGYSVSREKKESFPLTVTSAQKNPTAFYLCASTPGGGSYNEQFFGPGTRLTVL.

The genes are TRBV27 and TRBJ2-1; possibly TRBD2 for D (5 bases). Germline V gene sequence: CDR1 MNHEY, CDR2 SMNVEV (reference sequence). Deletions cut 5 bases from V and 7 bases from J, with 15 bases between. This CDR3 is 14 amino acids long. The CDR3 coding sequence is TGTGCCAGCAGTCCCGGGGTAAAGGGTAATGAGCAGTTCTTC. Its translation: CASSPGVKGNEQFF.

The chain links TRBV18 to TRBJ1-2; tentatively, D is TRBD1 (6 bases). The CDR3 is made up of 17 amino acids. The germline V gene has CDR1 KGHSH and CDR2 LQKENI. V dropped 0 bases and J dropped 2 bases, with 16 bases sitting between them. DNA for the CDR3: TGTGCCAGCTCACCACCGGGGCGCCCTAGGGGGAACTATGGCTACACCTTC. Protein sequence: CASSPPGRPRGNYGYTF.

This chain joins TRBV29-1 and TRBJ2-1, with TRBD2 matching over 11 bases. Per the germline V gene, CDR1 is SQVTM and CDR2 is ANQGSEA. The CDR3 consists of 16 residues. V was pared by 8 bases and J by 6 bases, with 15 bases of the junction left unmatched. The CDR3 is CSLGSLAGGPINEQFF. CDR3 sequence (DNA): TGCAGCCTTGGGTCCTTAGCGGGGGGGCCCATCAATGAGCAGTTCTTC.

The J gene is TRBJ2-7, the V gene TRBV3-1 (or the pseudogene TRBV3-2); D is perhaps TRBD2 (6 bases). The CDR3 runs 13 residues. Germline V lookup: CDR1 LGHDT, CDR2 YNNKEL (reference sequence). Trimming stripped 5 bases from V and 4 bases from J, with 12 bases between. The CDR3 protein is CASSSWDWYEQYF. The CDR3 coding sequence is TGTGCCAGCAGCTCCTGGGACTGGTACGAGCAGTACTTC.